This T cell receptor beta chain was sequenced during a study of response to subunit inactivated influenza vaccine. Each CDR3 protein is one row after TCRdb ran MiXCR on the RT-PCR reads. Among fewer than 700,000 distinct CDR3 sequences listed, over 10% were seen once. Findings and limits, study-wide: The authors suggested that few new T cells are recruited per seasonal influenza vaccination.

The sample holds many counts of this clonotype. Its antigen is as yet unknown. V dropped 0 bases and J dropped 2 bases, with 11 bases sitting between them. The CDR3 consists of 17 residues. From germline, CDR1 is LGHNA and CDR2 YNFKEQ. The chain is built from TRBV4-2 and TRBJ2-6, with a weak D call TRBD2 (6 bases). The sequences come from PBMCs from blood, collected roughly 46 days after vaccination. The origin of this receptor is a man aged 50-60 years who received an inactivated influenza vaccine. The CDR3 is CASSQDLGTAGANVLTF. In DNA form, the CDR3 reads TGTGCCAGCAGCCAAGATCTCGGGACTGCTGGGGCCAACGTCCTGACTTTC.